Sequencing of this T cell receptor beta chain was carried out in a study of cytomegalovirus exposure and HLA in healthy donors (TCRdb year 2017). For context, the study as a whole: An earlier analysis of 587 of the donors reported about 280 Gb of sequence data and around 100 million unique TCR beta sequences obtained from some 200 million T cells. Four to six DR-DQ haplotypes were handled as single units for association and clustering, since linkage in the cohort was strong. Every discovery cohort repertoire had been produced on one sequencing platform. The study used immunosequencing to profile the T cell repertoires of 666 subjects and linked those repertoires to cytomegalovirus serostatus. To predict cytomegalovirus infection status, the study combined high-throughput TCR immunosequencing, statistical association of individual TCRs with disease status, and machine learning. An early release covering approximately 600 HLA-typed donors comprised about 300 gigabases of sequencing data and around 80 million unique TCR sequences. An earlier analysis of several hundred of the donors applied high-throughput TCR beta sequencing to assess whether each TCR beta V gene segment acted as functional or pseudogenic. The later analysis used no new phenotypic data to find candidate immune exposures, relying instead on TCR beta sequences and their occurrence across donors. In addition to the first cohort of approximately 670 subjects, a separate validation cohort of approximately 130 different subjects was used. Among the approximately 400 genotyped donors, 81% belonged to the genetic ancestry cluster associated with self-reported Caucasian donors. HLA typing covered class I and class II loci at four-digit resolution. Typing coverage varied by locus: roughly 629-630 donors for A, B, C, DRB1 and DQB1; roughly 560 for DQA1; more than 600 for DPA1; 450 to 480 for DPB1. Donor age, sex, ethnicity and CMV serostatus were compiled together with the repertoire data. Genome-wide SNP genotypes for about three fifths of the 666 donors were used in a later genetic analysis, which treated that subset as a discovery cohort. Across approximately 420 genotyped donors of the cohort, an average of about 240,000 unique TCR beta nucleotide sequences per donor were sequenced, and 15% to 20% of those sequences were non-productive. In a later analysis, previously published TCR beta repertoires from roughly 710 donors were re-analyzed and high-resolution HLA genotyping was added so that TCR occurrence patterns could be studied. The study aimed to test whether signatures of past pathogen exposure could be identified by cataloging public T cell receptors. The full study reports these points: This cohort had only TCR beta chains sequenced, and the lack of alpha or paired-chain data limited which features could be detected. Across donors, most TCR sequences were observed very rarely, whereas some public TCRs were present in many individuals. Because counts were too low, roughly 17 rarely observed V segments, including chromosome 9 orphons, were left out of the earlier analysis of about 500 of the donors. A further reported finding was that TCR beta sequences accurately predicted the HLA-A and HLA-B alleles for most subjects in the first cohort. A total of around 150 TCR beta chains were listed by the study as associated with cytomegalovirus. An earlier analysis of approximately 530 of the donors showed that most TCR beta V segments appeared in productive rearrangements either about 90% or about 30% of the time, which broadly matched IMGT annotations. A later analysis found that most CMV-associated TCR beta chains appeared HLA-restricted, with HLA associations seemingly driven largely by CMV exposure. The authors suggested that the approach could potentially be extended to other disease states and immunological phenotypes. A later analysis associated 15,000 to 20,000 TCR beta sequences with specific HLA alleles at a false discovery rate of 0.05. Because HLA typing was unavailable for some donors at each locus, only the typed subset was used in association tests. According to a later analysis, parvovirus B19, influenza, CMV and Epstein-Barr virus appeared linked to several top co-occurrence clusters. A group of highly shared sequence variants was considered likely to be a technical artifact of the sequencing pipeline. In a later analysis, the rate of TCR association differed among HLA loci, with DRB1 alleles having the most associated TCRs and HLA-C alleles having the fewest. A later analysis found that HLA-associated TCR beta chains were more clonally expanded and had lower generation probabilities than equally common non-associated chains. Roughly uniform sequencing depth across donors was assumed in presence/absence analyses, although this assumption may not hold. When HLA alleles, especially DR and DQ, strongly co-occurred, attributing TCR associations to individual alleles was difficult. A few of the identified cytomegalovirus-associated TCR beta chains were confirmed in vitro to be specific for cytomegalovirus antigens. In a later genetic analysis, a missense DCLRE1C variant was associated with V-gene and J-gene trimming of TCR beta chains, and the association was replicated in an independent cohort. The 87-base-pair reads could not distinguish some IMGT-functional V segments, including TRBV6-2 and TRBV6-3, so those segments were excluded. Compared with the roughly 720-donor mean, donors in an Asian-associated ancestry cluster had fewer N-insertions in productive TCRs, according to a later genetic analysis. Correlated functional status among segregating V segments might be attributable to linkage disequilibrium, but an unknown experimental factor could not be ruled out. In both the original and validation cohorts, the classifier was reported to diagnose cytomegalovirus status with high specificity and sensitivity. CMV serostatus was the only immune exposure information available for the cohort.

The cohort was made up of roughly 670 healthy bone marrow donors. At the time of sampling, all cohort members were nominally healthy, though unrecorded immune exposures were likely present. The donor was CMV seropositive and belonged to the group of a few hundred seropositive cohort members. Every donor gave a peripheral blood sample, and the peripheral blood mononuclear cells from that sample were used for TCR beta sequencing. The Qiagen DNeasy Blood Extraction Kit was used to extract genomic DNA from the blood cell samples. Library generation was performed with the immunoSEQ multiplex PCR assay. For the multiplex PCR, a mixture combining 60 forward primers for TCR Vbeta segments and 13 reverse primers for TCR Jbeta segments was used. A multiplex PCR assay on genomic DNA amplified the CDR3 region of rearranged TCR beta genes. Amplified TCR beta libraries were sequenced as 87-base-pair reads on the Illumina HiSeq System. As for the authors' bioinformatics: A later analysis counted 75 million to 100 million unique TCR beta chains across the approximately 700 repertoires, and approximately 11 million of these chains were shared by at least two donors. To remove PCR and sequencing errors, raw reads were error-corrected and collapsed into unique sequences using a nearest-neighbor algorithm that merged closely related sequences. To assign V, D and J gene segments, CDR3 sequences were aligned to IMGT reference sequences. For a sequence to be retained, a match of at least six nucleotides was required to both a V gene segment and a J gene segment. Rearrangements were classified as productive when the CDR3 lacked stop codons and remained in frame with V and J, and all other rearrangements were classified as non-productive. CDR3 was defined according to IMGT convention as the region running from the second conserved V-encoded cysteine to the conserved J-encoded phenylalanine. In an earlier analysis of roughly 610 of the donors, sequences lacking an unambiguous match to a single V gene segment were excluded. In an earlier analysis of several hundred of the donors, a V segment was called functional when productive rearrangements were above 56.7%, and segregating when the standard deviation between donors exceeded 5%. To diagnose cytomegalovirus status from the catalog of TCR beta chain sequences, a statistical classification framework was built. In a later analysis, TCR nucleotide sequences were compared against IMGT/GENE-DB human TR gene sequences so that V and J genes could be assigned. A later analysis assigned CDR3 sequences and most-parsimonious VDJ recombination scenarios with the TCRdist pipeline. A later analysis defined each TCR beta chain by its CDR3 amino acid sequence plus V-gene family, and excluded reads lacking a unique V-gene family. To address suspected cross-contamination and a sequencing artifact, a later analysis removed approximately 590 highly shared, low-generation-probability nucleotide sequences. In a later analysis, a clonal expansion index for each public chain was calculated from normalized within-repertoire ranks of inferred template counts. In a later analysis, generation probabilities were computed using a VDJ recombination model fitted to out-of-frame rearrangements, and the results were checked against IGoR. Hypergeometric tests were used in a later analysis to score TCR-TCR, TCR-HLA and TCR-CMV co-occurrence, with a repertoire-size bias correction applied to the TCR pairs. A later analysis estimated false discovery rates by permuting HLA or CMV assignments 20 times. In a later analysis, co-occurring TCRs were grouped with DBSCAN, and TCRdist sequence similarity was added when clustering was performed within HLA-allele-positive subsets. Repertoires with fewer than 30,000 or more than 120,000 public chains were left out of co-occurrence clustering, as were a few repertoires with anomalous nucleotide sharing. Imported from immuneACCESS, the table was reduced by TCRdb to in-frame sequences with V and J called. These copies leave out some clones; in studies compared against another copy, an unresolved V gene accounts for under half, and the cause of the remainder is not known. V, J and clone size reflect that table, while D and trimming were determined from the DNA. In this sample the table shows over 100,000 clones, around 84% of which occur a single time. The ten largest account for roughly 22% of the sample.

About this clone: Which antigen it targets is not known. Qualities for individual bases were not recorded, and no much larger clone is one base off.

The germline V gene specifies MGHRA as CDR1 and YSYEKL as CDR2. The germline ends are 8 bases apart after V is trimmed by 1 base and J by 4 bases. Inclusive of the bounding cysteine and phenylalanine, the CDR3 is 13 residues long. Of the read, only the CDR3 DNA is kept; its 39 bases are in frame from base 1. The V and J genes are TRBV4-1 and TRBJ2-7; no D gene is confidently identified. The source is a man aged 25 to 40 in good health and CMV-seropositive. Sequences were obtained from PBMCs. The CDR3 is CASSQVQAYEQYF. The DNA reads TGCGCCAGCAGCCAAGTTCAGGCGTACGAGCAGTACTTC.